Below are 28 T cell receptor beta chains sequenced from a single sample in a study of human T cells and chemical hapten exposure. Time point in this sample: patch test 1, 2 weeks after DPC sensitization. The treatment: therapeutic diphenylcyclopropenone sensitization with weekly scalp DPC. Each CDR3 protein is one row after TCRdb ran MiXCR on the RACE reads. Of around 380,000 distinct CDR3 sequences listed, around 5% are singletons. Specimen: whole blood, collected in connection with sensitization to the hapten diphenylcyclopropenone (DPC). The receptors stem from a woman between 45 and 65 years old with alopecia areata. Some clones in this sample may be carry-over from other donors' samples.

Ten or more counts support this clonotype. The chain employs TRBV6-2 or TRBV6-3 and TRBJ2-6, with no clear D. This CDR3 is 13 amino acids long. Trimming pared 7 bases from V and 2 bases from J, leaving 6 bases between. Germline CDR1 is MNHEY and CDR2 is SVGEGT. The CDR3 loop reads CASNDAGANVLTF. The CDR3 nucleotides read TGTGCCAGCAATGACGCTGGGGCCAACGTCCTGACTTTC.

This clonotype was counted between two and nine times. The DNA for the CDR3 is TGTGCCAGCAGTGCCACAGGGACCCAGTACTTC. It yields the protein CASSATGTQYF. The chain combines TRBV27 with TRBJ2-5, with a weak D call TRBD1 (5 bases). Germline V gene data show CDR1 as MNHEY and CDR2 as SMNVEV (reference sequence). V was cut by 5 bases and J by 7 bases, with 8 bases left in between. The CDR3 runs to 11 residues.

A note on this clonotype: A much bigger clone sits one base away, suggesting this may be a read error. The chain recombines TRBV28 with TRBJ1-2; possibly TRBD1 for D (6 bases). From germline, CDR1 is MDHEN and CDR2 SYDVKM. Trimming shortened V by 8 bases and J by 13 bases, and 17 bases separated the two germline ends. The CDR3 totals 11 residues. The CDR3 DNA reads as TGTGCCAGCGGTTGGGGGGCCCTCCGCACCTTC. Translating it yields CASGWGALRTF.

This clonotype was seen many times. The V and J genes are TRBV7-2 and TRBJ2-1; 7 bases agree with TRBD2. J lost 15 bases, V lost 4 bases, and 12 bases had no gene match. The CDR3 spans 13 residues. Germline CDR1 and CDR2: SGHTA and FQGNSA. CDR3 in amino acids: CASSSPSGDPRFF. CDR3 DNA: TGTGCCAGCAGCTCACCTAGCGGTGACCCGCGGTTCTTC.

The table lists this clonotype with a few counts. V gene TRBV5-6 combines with J gene TRBJ2-3; 9 positions match TRBD2. The CDR3 totals 15 residues. CDR1 is SGHDT, CDR2 YYEEEE, per germline. V was clipped by 4 bases and J by 2 bases; unmatched bases: 5. The CDR3 nucleotides read TGTGCCAGCAGCCCAATAGCGGGAGTCACAGATACGCAGTATTTT. Translated: CASSPIAGVTDTQYF.

Many counts were recorded for this clonotype. The chain recombines TRBV7-6 with TRBJ2-7; tentatively, D is TRBD1 or TRBD2 (5 bases each). The CDR3 totals 12 residues. Trimming shortened V by 0 bases and J by 9 bases, and 9 bases separated the two germline ends. CDR1 SGHVS and CDR2 FNYEAQ come from the germline V gene. In DNA form, the CDR3 reads TGTGCCAGCAGCTTAGCACTTGGGGGGCAGTACTTC. Translating it yields CASSLALGGQYF.

This clonotype was seen at least ten times. The chain links TRBV9 to TRBJ1-1; D remains ambiguous. The length of the CDR3 is 15 residues. V lost 2 bases and J lost 1, with 12 bases in between. CDR1 and CDR2 (germline): SGDLS, YYNGEE. The CDR3 bases are TGTGCCAGCAGCGTTGCAGCGTGGGCGAACACTGAAGCTTTCTTT. It yields the protein CASSVAAWANTEAFF.

This clonotype was observed a handful of times. V and J are TRBV5-1 and TRBJ2-3; no clear D gene. Germline V CDR1 and CDR2: SGHRS, YFSETQ. The CDR3 runs to 14 residues. Trimming stripped 0 bases from V and 6 bases from J, with 11 bases between. The CDR3 protein is CASSLEGFSDTQYF. The CDR3 DNA reads as TGCGCCAGCAGCTTGGAGGGATTTAGCGATACGCAGTATTTT.

This clonotype has ten or more counts. The chain recombines TRBV11-3 with TRBJ2-2; TRBD1 is a possible D gene (6 bases). The CDR3 runs 18 residues. Germline V gene sequence: CDR1 SGHNT, CDR2 YENEEA. V gave up 1 base and J gave up 4 bases, with 19 bases separating them. This CDR3 reads CASSLVGSGRGGTGELFF. The CDR3 region has the DNA TGTGCCAGCAGCTTAGTTGGTTCGGGCAGGGGTGGCACCGGGGAGCTGTTTTTT.

Ten or more counts support this clonotype. The chain carries TRBV4-2 and TRBJ1-2; D is perhaps TRBD1 (5 bases). The V gene's germline CDR1 is LGHNA and CDR2 YNFKEQ. The CDR3 extends over 15 amino acids. V lost 0 bases, J lost 5 bases, and 13 bases lay in between. The CDR3 here is CASSQDGGLLYGYTF. The CDR3 nucleotides are TGTGCCAGCAGCCAAGATGGGGGACTGTTATATGGCTACACCTTC.

This clonotype was counted ten times or more. The chain joins TRBV12-3 or TRBV12-4 to TRBJ1-2, with D hard to call. V was cut by 2 bases and J by 4 bases, with 5 bases left in between. The CDR3 covers 12 residues. The CDR3 region has the DNA TGTGCCAGCAGTTTAATCGGCTATGGCTACACCTTC. Its protein is CASSLIGYGYTF.

This clonotype has just a few counts. The rearrangement joins TRBV20-1 to TRBJ2-3, with 10 bases that match TRBD2. The CDR3 is 16 amino acids. CDR1 DFQATT and CDR2 SNEGSKA come from the germline V gene (reference sequence). The V segment lost 6 bases and the J segment 1 base; nucleotides outside the gene matches: 10. CDR3 loop: CSASFPLAGGTDTQYF. CDR3 nucleotide sequence: TGCAGTGCCAGCTTTCCGCTAGCGGGGGGCACAGATACGCAGTATTTT.

In the case of this clonotype: A much more abundant neighbour one base away suggests this may be a read error. The chain is built from TRBV20-1 and TRBJ2-3; tentatively, D is TRBD2 (5 bases). Germline V lookup: CDR1 DFQATT, CDR2 SNEGSKA (reference sequence). This CDR3 region has 12 residues. The ends were cut back, 4 bases at V and 3 bases at J, with 8 bases in the middle. CDR3 sequence: CSAIRETDTQYF. The CDR3 nucleotides read TGCAGTGCTATTAGGGAGACAGATACGCAGTATTTT.

This clonotype was seen a handful of times. The genes are TRBV13 and TRBJ1-1; perhaps TRBD1 as D (5 bases). Per germline, CDR1 PRHDT and CDR2 FYEKMQ (reference sequence). V lost 5 bases and J 4 bases, leaving 17 bases between the germline ends. The CDR3 has 15 amino acids. CDR3 loop: CASSPLSGGSTEAFF. In nucleotides, the CDR3 is TGTGCCAGCAGCCCTTTGTCCGGGGGTAGCACTGAAGCTTTCTTT.

This clonotype turned up a few times. The rearrangement links TRBV6-2 or TRBV6-3 to TRBJ2-5; a possible D gene is TRBD2 (5 bases). Looked up from germline, CDR1 is MNHEY and CDR2 is SVGEGT. Trimming removed 2 bases from V and 4 bases from J, with 8 bases in between. The length of the CDR3 is 13 residues. The CDR3 DNA reads TGTGCCAGCAGTTACCGGGCGGGAGAGACCCAGTACTTC. It is translated as CASSYRAGETQYF.

Ten or more counts support this clonotype. The J gene is TRBJ2-1, the V gene TRBV12-3 or TRBV12-4; D gene ambiguous. This CDR3 comprises 15 residues. V was clipped by 5 bases and J by 6 bases, with 17 bases between them. This CDR3 is CASSPPLGRSNEQFF. CDR3 coding DNA: TGTGCCAGCAGTCCACCCCTCGGGCGGAGCAATGAGCAGTTCTTC.

The V call is TRBV7-8, the J call TRBJ2-4; the D gene could be TRBD1 or TRBD2 (5 bases each). This CDR3 comprises 15 residues. Germline lookup yields CDR1 SGHVS and CDR2 FQNEAQ. V was pared by 5 bases and J by 0 bases, with 11 bases between. The CDR3 region is CASSLTGTAKNIQYF. CDR3 nucleotides: TGTGCCAGCAGCCTAACCGGGACAGCCAAAAACATTCAGTACTTC.

The chain uses TRBV7-9 and TRBJ2-7, with D perhaps matching TRBD1 (5 bases). V lost 2 bases, J lost 2 bases, and 13 bases lay in between. Looked up from germline, CDR1 is SEHNR and CDR2 is FQNEAQ (reference sequence). This CDR3 has 15 residues. CDR3 amino acids: CASSLKGAGTYEQYF. The CDR3 coding sequence is TGTGCCAGCAGCTTAAAAGGGGCTGGGACCTACGAGCAGTACTTC.

This chain uses TRBV12-3 or TRBV12-4 with TRBJ2-1; D may correspond to TRBD1 or TRBD2 (6 bases each). CDR3 length equals 13 residues. Trimming left V 3 bases short and J 8 bases short, with 11 bases between. DNA for the CDR3: TGTGCCAGCAGTTTTATCGGGGGCGATGAGCAGTTCTTC. Protein product: CASSFIGGDEQFF.

This clonotype was found many times. The V call is TRBV2, the J call TRBJ2-3; 10 nucleotides agree with TRBD2. The CDR3 has 16 amino acids. V shed 1 base, J shed 6 bases, and the junction held 7 bases outside the gene matches. Germline values: CDR1 SNHLY, CDR2 FYNNEI. The CDR3 DNA is TGTGCCAGCAGTGAAGAACTAGCGGGAACCCCCGATACGCAGTATTTT. Translating it yields CASSEELAGTPDTQYF.

There are a few counts of this clonotype. V is TRBV7-9 and J is TRBJ2-3; 8 positions agree with TRBD2. The length of the CDR3 is 15 residues. Germline CDR1 and CDR2: SEHNR and FQNEAQ (reference sequence). Trimming removed 8 bases from V and 0 bases from J; junction bases left unmatched: 7. In DNA, the CDR3 is TGTGCCAGCTCAGGTAGCGGGGCTAGCACAGATACGCAGTATTTT. Encoded protein: CASSGSGASTDTQYF.

This clonotype was observed many times. The chain is built from TRBV24-1 and TRBJ2-3; no firm D call. CDR1 and CDR2 from the germline V gene are KGHDR and SFDVKD. CDR3 length: 16 residues. Trimming pared 3 bases from V and 0 bases from J, leaving 12 bases between. CDR3 amino acids: CATSDAARTSTDTQYF. The CDR3, as DNA: TGTGCCACCAGTGATGCGGCAAGGACCAGCACAGATACGCAGTATTTT.

This clonotype was picked up a small number of times. The DNA for the CDR3 is TGCAGCGCCGAGGGGCCCGGCTCGGACTATGGCTACACCTTC. It codes for CSAEGPGSDYGYTF. The chain uses TRBV29-1 and TRBJ1-2, with a possible D match to TRBD1 (5 bases). The CDR3 consists of 14 residues. Per germline, CDR1 SQVTM and CDR2 ANQGSEA. The V and J ends lost 7 bases and 3 bases respectively, with 18 bases between them.

This clonotype was seen at least ten times. This chain joins TRBV7-9 and TRBJ1-2, with D unresolved. Germline V CDR1 and CDR2: SEHNR, FQNEAQ (reference sequence). The V end was cut by 0 bases, the J end by 7 bases, with 3 bases between. The CDR3 has 11 residues. The CDR3 DNA reads TGTGCCAGCAGCTTAGCTCCTGGCTACACCTTC. Translation: CASSLAPGYTF.

This clonotype has a count of ten or more. The genes are TRBV5-6 and TRBJ1-5; TRBD1 agrees at 7 bases. CDR1 and CDR2 from the germline V gene are SGHDT and YYEEEE. This CDR3 region has 16 residues. V trimming: 3 bases; J trimming: 5 bases; junction bases outside the gene matches: 11. The CDR3 bases are TGTGCCAGCAGCTGGTCCGGGACAGAATTTGATCAGCCCCAGCATTTT. Encoded protein: CASSWSGTEFDQPQHF.

This clonotype was detected ten times or more. V usage is TRBV7-6 and J usage is TRBJ2-2; 7 nucleotides align to TRBD2. This CDR3 spans 15 amino acids. V was pared by 4 bases and J by 5 bases, with 7 bases of the junction left unmatched. The V gene's germline CDR1 is SGHVS and CDR2 FNYEAQ. The CDR3 protein is CASSSEWTRTGELFF. CDR3 coding DNA: TGTGCCAGCAGCTCCGAATGGACTAGAACCGGGGAGCTGTTTTTT.

The V gene is TRBV29-1, the J gene TRBJ1-2; D is ambiguous. This CDR3 comprises 11 residues. The ends were cut back, 5 bases at V and 4 bases at J, with 8 bases in the middle. Germline V gene data show CDR1 as SQVTM and CDR2 as ANQGSEA. CDR3 coding DNA: TGCAGCGTTCCGGAGATCTATGGCTACACCTTC. Translating it yields CSVPEIYGYTF. The complete variable domain, with remaining parts taken from reference TRBV29-1 and TRBJ1-2, reads SAVISQKPSRDICQRGTSLTIQCQVDSQVTMMFWYRQQPGQSLTLIATANQGSEATYESGFVIDKFPISRPNLTFSTLTVSNMSPEDSSIYLCSVPEIYGYTFGSGTRLTVV.

This clonotype was picked up many times. V and J are TRBV5-6 and TRBJ2-7; D is unclear. V was trimmed by 4 bases and J by 5 bases, leaving 22 bases between them. The germline gives CDR1 SGHDT, CDR2 YYEEEE. The length of the CDR3 is 16 residues. The CDR3 coding sequence is TGTGCCAGCAGCCCCGCTGTTCGGATCCTCAACAACGAGCAGTACTTC. This gives the protein CASSPAVRILNNEQYF.